This is a list of T cell receptor beta chains from one sample in a study of identical twins. TCRdb re-called the 5' RACE reads through MiXCR, storing one row per CDR3 protein. This sample has just under 650,000 distinct CDR3 sequences, with under 8.5% found just once. This sample also belongs to another study, concerning yellow fever vaccine responses in identical twins.

Sequenced: PBMCs. These receptors were obtained from a woman aged 18 to 35 in good health. Each CDR3 is given with its conserved first and last residue. The D gene is left open where the match is weak. Expanded clones are given a class, and other clones once, few, many or no size at all.

v_call: TRBV7-9; j_call: TRBJ1-1; clone_size: few; d_call: NA; cdr3_length: 11; cdr3_nt: TGTGCCGGGGCCCTGAACACTGAAGCTTTCTTT; cdr3_aa: CAGALNTEAFF
v_call: TRBV12-3/TRBV12-4; j_call: TRBJ1-1; clone_size: many; d_call: NA; cdr3_length: 12; cdr3_nt: TGTGCCAGCAGTTTTAGTAGCGGGAGAGCTTTCTTT; cdr3_aa: CASSFSSGRAFF
v_call: TRBV7-6; j_call: TRBJ2-7; clone_size: few; d_call: NA; cdr3_length: 14; cdr3_nt: TGTGCCAGCAGCGGAAGACAGAGCTCCTACGAGCAGTACTTC; cdr3_aa: CASSGRQSSYEQYF
v_call: TRBV6-2/TRBV6-3; j_call: TRBJ2-7; clone_size: many; d_call: NA; cdr3_length: 12; cdr3_nt: TGTGCCAGCAGTTACGGTGGTAACGAGCAGTACTTC; cdr3_aa: CASSYGGNEQYF
v_call: TRBV2; j_call: TRBJ2-3; clone_size: many; d_call: TRBD1; cdr3_length: 14; cdr3_nt: TGTGCCAGCAGTAAAGGGGGCCCCACAGATACGCAGTATTTT; cdr3_aa: CASSKGGPTDTQYF
v_call: TRBV7-8; j_call: TRBJ1-2; clone_size: many; d_call: TRBD1; cdr3_length: 13; cdr3_nt: TGTGCCAGCAGCGCGGACAGGGGATATGGCTACACCTTC; cdr3_aa: CASSADRGYGYTF
v_call: TRBV7-8; j_call: TRBJ2-2; clone_size: many; d_call: TRBD1; cdr3_length: 16; cdr3_nt: TGTGCCAGCAGCTTCCACAGGGGCCCAAACACCGGGGAGCTGTTTTTT; cdr3_aa: CASSFHRGPNTGELFF
v_call: TRBV5-6; j_call: TRBJ2-7; clone_size: NA; d_call: TRBD2; cdr3_length: 16; cdr3_nt: TGTGCCAGCAGCCGGAGTGGCGGGAGGGCCTCCTACGAGCAGTACTTC; cdr3_aa: CASSRSGGRASYEQYF
v_call: TRBV20-1; j_call: TRBJ2-1; clone_size: NA; d_call: TRBD2; cdr3_length: 17; cdr3_nt: TGCAGTGCCCCGATCCGACTAGCGGGGGCGTCCTACAATGAGCAGTTCTTC; cdr3_aa: CSAPIRLAGASYNEQFF
v_call: TRBV20-1; j_call: TRBJ2-1; clone_size: many; d_call: TRBD2; cdr3_length: 14; cdr3_nt: TGCAGTGCTAAACTAGCGGCAATCTACAATGAGCAGTTCTTC; cdr3_aa: CSAKLAAIYNEQFF
v_call: TRBV5-1; j_call: TRBJ2-2; clone_size: few; d_call: NA; cdr3_length: 16; cdr3_nt: TGCGCCAGCAGCTTGGAAGGTAGCCCGAACACCGGGGAGCTGTTTTTT; cdr3_aa: CASSLEGSPNTGELFF
v_call: TRBV12-3/TRBV12-4; j_call: TRBJ1-1; clone_size: many; d_call: NA; cdr3_length: 13; cdr3_nt: TGTGCCAGCAGTCCACATGGGGGTCCTGAAGCTTTCTTT; cdr3_aa: CASSPHGGPEAFF
v_call: TRBV4-1; j_call: TRBJ1-3; clone_size: NA; d_call: NA; cdr3_length: 16; cdr3_nt: TGCGCCAGCAGCCGCCTGACTGAGAGCTCTGGAAACACCATATATTTT; cdr3_aa: CASSRLTESSGNTIYF
v_call: TRBV7-8; j_call: TRBJ2-6; clone_size: few; d_call: NA; cdr3_length: 19; cdr3_nt: TGTGCCAGCAGCTTAGTCGCGGCCAGATATTACTCTGGGGCCAACGTCCTGACTTTC; cdr3_aa: CASSLVAARYYSGANVLTF
v_call: TRBV5-1; j_call: TRBJ1-1; clone_size: many; d_call: NA; cdr3_length: 15; cdr3_nt: TGCGCCAGCAGCTTGGCCGTGGGGGCATCTACTGAAGCTTTCTTT; cdr3_aa: CASSLAVGASTEAFF
v_call: TRBV20-1; j_call: TRBJ2-3; clone_size: few; d_call: TRBD2; cdr3_length: 16; cdr3_nt: TGCAGTGCTAGAGATCGTTTCAAGGTCGCGGGGGTAACGCAGTATTTT; cdr3_aa: CSARDRFKVAGVTQYF
v_call: TRBV12-3/TRBV12-4; j_call: TRBJ1-1; clone_size: few; d_call: NA; cdr3_length: 15; cdr3_nt: TGTGCCAGCAGTTTATGGGCGGTAAAGAACACTGAAGCTTTCTTT; cdr3_aa: CASSLWAVKNTEAFF
v_call: TRBV6-1; j_call: TRBJ1-2; clone_size: NA; d_call: TRBD1; cdr3_length: 13; cdr3_nt: TGTGCCAGCAGTAGGACAGGCAATGGTGGCTACACCTTC; cdr3_aa: CASSRTGNGGYTF
v_call: TRBV10-3; j_call: TRBJ2-3; clone_size: few; d_call: NA; cdr3_length: 17; cdr3_nt: TGTGCCATCAGTGACCCCGGAACTCCCATCGGCACAGATACGCAGTATTTT; cdr3_aa: CAISDPGTPIGTDTQYF
v_call: TRBV28; j_call: TRBJ2-1; clone_size: few; d_call: TRBD1; cdr3_length: 15; cdr3_nt: TGTGCCAGCAGTTTTGGGACAGGGGGCGCGGGTGAGCAGTTCTTC; cdr3_aa: CASSFGTGGAGEQFF
v_call: TRBV10-1; j_call: TRBJ2-5; clone_size: NA; d_call: NA; cdr3_length: 13; cdr3_nt: TGCGCCAGCAGTGAGAGGCCTCAAGAGACCCAGTACTTC; cdr3_aa: CASSERPQETQYF
v_call: TRBV7-9; j_call: TRBJ1-1; clone_size: few; d_call: TRBD1; cdr3_length: 13; cdr3_nt: TGTGCCAGCAGCTTAGAGACAGGGCCTGAAGCTTTCTTT; cdr3_aa: CASSLETGPEAFF
v_call: TRBV12-3/TRBV12-4; j_call: TRBJ2-7; clone_size: once; d_call: TRBD2; cdr3_length: 19; cdr3_nt: TGTGCCAGCAGCCCTAAGCCAGGGACTAGCGGGAGGGCCATCGCCGAGCAGTACTTC; cdr3_aa: CASSPKPGTSGRAIAEQYF
v_call: TRBV10-3; j_call: TRBJ1-2; clone_size: many; d_call: NA; cdr3_length: 16; cdr3_nt: TGTGCCATCACCATGATTCCGGGACCGTCTAACTATGGCTACACCTTC; cdr3_aa: CAITMIPGPSNYGYTF
v_call: TRBV7-9; j_call: TRBJ1-6; clone_size: NA; d_call: NA; cdr3_length: 14; cdr3_nt: TGTGCCAGCAGCTTATCGGTGGGGGATTCACCCCTCCACTTT; cdr3_aa: CASSLSVGDSPLHF
v_call: TRBV29-1; j_call: TRBJ2-2; clone_size: NA; d_call: NA; cdr3_length: 13; cdr3_nt: TGCAGCGGGCAGGGTAGGGGCACCGGGGAGCTGTTTTTT; cdr3_aa: CSGQGRGTGELFF
v_call: TRBV5-1; j_call: TRBJ2-3; clone_size: few; d_call: NA; cdr3_length: 15; cdr3_nt: TGCGCCAGCAGCTTGAGGCAGGGTAAGACAGATACGCAGTATTTT; cdr3_aa: CASSLRQGKTDTQYF
v_call: TRBV10-3; j_call: TRBJ2-2; clone_size: few; d_call: TRBD2; cdr3_length: 17; cdr3_nt: TGTGCCATCAGTCCGGGCCAGCGGGGGGGGAACACCGGGGAGCTGTTTTTT; cdr3_aa: CAISPGQRGGNTGELFF
v_call: TRBV10-3; j_call: TRBJ2-3; clone_size: few; d_call: TRBD2; cdr3_length: 16; cdr3_nt: TGTGCCATCTACACCGGACTAGCGGGAGCAGGGGATACGCAGTATTTT; cdr3_aa: CAIYTGLAGAGDTQYF
v_call: TRBV18; j_call: TRBJ2-7; clone_size: few; d_call: NA; cdr3_length: 12; cdr3_nt: TGTGCCAGCTCACCATGGGGGTACGAGCAGTACTTC; cdr3_aa: CASSPWGYEQYF
v_call: TRBV6-1; j_call: TRBJ1-6; clone_size: few; d_call: NA; cdr3_length: 13; cdr3_nt: TGTGCCAGCAGTGAGGGTCATAATTCACCCCTCCACTTT; cdr3_aa: CASSEGHNSPLHF
v_call: TRBV6-1; j_call: TRBJ2-6; clone_size: few; d_call: TRBD1; cdr3_length: 15; cdr3_nt: TGTGCCAGCAGTCGACAGGGGGTTGGGGCCAACGTCCTGACTTTC; cdr3_aa: CASSRQGVGANVLTF
v_call: TRBV5-1; j_call: TRBJ2-5; clone_size: many; d_call: NA; cdr3_length: 15; cdr3_nt: TGCGCCAGCAGCTTGGTTCCAGGACAGCAAGAGACCCAGTACTTC; cdr3_aa: CASSLVPGQQETQYF
v_call: TRBV9; j_call: TRBJ2-7; clone_size: many; d_call: NA; cdr3_length: 14; cdr3_nt: TGTGCCAGCAGCGTAGATTCCAGCAACTACGAGCAGTACTTC; cdr3_aa: CASSVDSSNYEQYF
v_call: TRBV12-3/TRBV12-4; j_call: TRBJ2-3; clone_size: few; d_call: NA; cdr3_length: 15; cdr3_nt: TGTGCCAGCAGTCAGTACGGAACTAGCACAGATACGCAGTATTTT; cdr3_aa: CASSQYGTSTDTQYF
v_call: TRBV10-3; j_call: TRBJ2-7; clone_size: NA; d_call: NA; cdr3_length: 14; cdr3_nt: TGTGCCATTAAGGAATCCGAGCTCCGGGACGAGCAGTACTTC; cdr3_aa: CAIKESELRDEQYF
v_call: TRBV7-2; j_call: TRBJ2-3; clone_size: many; d_call: NA; cdr3_length: 15; cdr3_nt: TGTGCCAGCAGACAAAGGTGGAGTTCCACAGATACGCAGTATTTT; cdr3_aa: CASRQRWSSTDTQYF
v_call: TRBV4-2; j_call: TRBJ2-1; clone_size: NA; d_call: TRBD2; cdr3_length: 16; cdr3_nt: TGTGCCAGCAGCCCGGGACTAGCGGGAAGATACAATGAGCAGTTCTTC; cdr3_aa: CASSPGLAGRYNEQFF
v_call: TRBV29-1; j_call: TRBJ2-1; clone_size: NA; d_call: TRBD2; cdr3_length: 13; cdr3_nt: TGCAGCGCGGGACTAGCGGGAGTCAATGAGCAGTTCTTC; cdr3_aa: CSAGLAGVNEQFF
v_call: TRBV15; j_call: TRBJ1-3; clone_size: many; d_call: NA; cdr3_length: 15; cdr3_nt: TGTGCCACCAGCAGAGTTGACTTGGGAGGAAACACCATATATTTT; cdr3_aa: CATSRVDLGGNTIYF
v_call: TRBV7-9; j_call: TRBJ2-1; clone_size: few; d_call: TRBD2; cdr3_length: 14; cdr3_nt: TGTGCCAGCAGCTTGGAGACTAGCGGCGATGAGCAGTTCTTC; cdr3_aa: CASSLETSGDEQFF
v_call: TRBV20-1; j_call: TRBJ1-5; clone_size: few; d_call: TRBD1; cdr3_length: 14; cdr3_nt: TGCAGTGCCGAACAGGGGGATCGGAATCAGCCCCAGCATTTT; cdr3_aa: CSAEQGDRNQPQHF
v_call: TRBV14; j_call: TRBJ2-1; clone_size: many; d_call: TRBD2; cdr3_length: 18; cdr3_nt: TGTGCCAGCAGCCAAGATGGAGGACTAGCGGTCTCCTACAATGAGCAGTTCTTC; cdr3_aa: CASSQDGGLAVSYNEQFF
v_call: TRBV7-2; j_call: TRBJ2-2; clone_size: few; d_call: NA; cdr3_length: 15; cdr3_nt: TGTGCCAGCAGCTTAGTACTAGTAGACACCGGGGAGCTGTTTTTT; cdr3_aa: CASSLVLVDTGELFF
v_call: TRBV14; j_call: TRBJ2-7; clone_size: few; d_call: NA; cdr3_length: 12; cdr3_nt: TGTGCCAGCAGCCAATGGGGCTACGAGCAGTACTTC; cdr3_aa: CASSQWGYEQYF
v_call: TRBV18; j_call: TRBJ2-7; clone_size: few; d_call: NA; cdr3_length: 15; cdr3_nt: TGTGCCAGCTCACCACCGACAGGCCAACTCTACGAGCAGTACTTC; cdr3_aa: CASSPPTGQLYEQYF
v_call: TRBV7-2; j_call: TRBJ1-1; clone_size: few; d_call: NA; cdr3_length: 11; cdr3_nt: TGTGCCGTCAGACAGAACACTGAAGCTTTCTTT; cdr3_aa: CAVRQNTEAFF
v_call: TRBV10-3; j_call: TRBJ2-5; clone_size: many; d_call: NA; cdr3_length: 14; cdr3_nt: TGTGCCATCAGTTTGGACTACCACACAGAGACCCAGTACTTC; cdr3_aa: CAISLDYHTETQYF
v_call: TRBV5-1; j_call: TRBJ2-5; clone_size: NA; d_call: NA; cdr3_length: 15; cdr3_nt: TGCGCCAGCAGCAGGCTCCCGGGGAACCAAGAGACCCAGTACTTC; cdr3_aa: CASSRLPGNQETQYF
v_call: TRBV11-1; j_call: TRBJ2-3; clone_size: few; d_call: NA; cdr3_length: 19; cdr3_nt: TGTGCCAGCAGCTCGTATAAACGGGACGGTGGTCTGGGTCCAGATACGCAGTATTTT; cdr3_aa: CASSSYKRDGGLGPDTQYF
v_call: TRBV7-9; j_call: TRBJ2-7; clone_size: NA; d_call: TRBD2; cdr3_length: 15; cdr3_nt: TGTGCCAGCAGCCCGGAAGCGGGAGGAACCTACGAGCAGTACTTC; cdr3_aa: CASSPEAGGTYEQYF